Sequencing of this T cell receptor (beta chain) was carried out in a study of cytomegalovirus exposure and HLA in healthy donors (dated by TCRdb to about 2017). Turning to the overall study: An earlier analysis of approximately 600 of the donors reported approximately 290 Gb of sequence data and roughly 100 million unique TCR beta sequences from roughly 180 million T cells. Roughly 320 gigabases of sequencing data and around 90 million unique TCR sequences made up an early release that covered approximately 700 HLA-typed donors. The genetic ancestry cluster associated with self-reported Caucasian donors included approximately 85% of the roughly 410 genotyped donors. The study aimed to test whether signatures of past pathogen exposure could be identified by cataloging public T cell receptors. The study profiled the T cell repertoires of some 610 subjects by immunosequencing and related them to cytomegalovirus serostatus. In addition to the first cohort of 666 subjects, a separate validation cohort of approximately 130 different subjects was used. The study combined high-throughput TCR immunosequencing, statistical association of individual TCRs with disease status, and machine learning to predict cytomegalovirus infection status. A later analysis re-analyzed previously published TCR beta repertoires from approximately 670 donors and added high-resolution HLA genotyping to study TCR occurrence patterns. Rather than using new phenotypic data, the later analysis identified candidate immune exposures from TCR beta sequences and from how often those sequences occurred across donors. To decide whether each TCR beta V gene segment behaved as functional or pseudogenic, an earlier analysis of approximately 620 of the donors relied on high-throughput TCR beta sequencing. Alongside the repertoire data, information on donor age, sex, ethnicity and CMV serostatus was compiled. Genome-wide SNP genotypes for about 65% of the roughly 670 donors were used in a later genetic analysis, which treated that subset as a discovery cohort. All discovery cohort repertoires had been generated using a single sequencing platform. Class I and class II HLA loci were covered by the typing at four-digit resolution. Typing coverage differed by locus: A, B, C, DRB1 and DQB1 were typed in roughly 620-640 donors, DQA1 in roughly 500, DPA1 in around 610, and DPB1 in just under 490. Four to six DR-DQ haplotypes were handled as single units for association and clustering, since linkage in the cohort was strong. On average, around 230,000 unique TCR beta nucleotide sequences were sequenced per donor among some 430 genotyped donors of the cohort, with 15% to 20% of those sequences being non-productive. The full study reports these points: In a later analysis, TCR association rates were found to vary across HLA loci, with the most associated TCRs seen for DRB1 alleles and the fewest for HLA-C alleles. In vitro tests confirmed that a few of the cytomegalovirus-associated TCR beta chains recognize cytomegalovirus antigens. Across donors, most TCR sequences were observed very rarely, whereas some public TCRs were present in many individuals. About 15 rarely observed V segments, including chromosome 9 orphons, were excluded from the earlier analysis of several hundred of the donors because counts were too low. A further reported finding was that TCR beta sequences accurately predicted the HLA-A and HLA-B alleles for most subjects in the first cohort. In the study, 150 to 200 TCR beta chains were listed as associated with cytomegalovirus. Because HLA typing was missing for some donors at each locus, association tests included only the typed subset. It was suggested by the authors that the approach could potentially be generalized to other disease states and immunological phenotypes. An association between a missense DCLRE1C variant and V-gene and J-gene trimming of TCR beta chains was found in a later genetic analysis and replicated in an independent cohort. In a later analysis, around 15,000 TCR beta sequences were associated with specific HLA alleles at a false discovery rate of 0.05. According to a later analysis, most CMV-associated TCR beta chains appeared to be HLA-restricted, and the HLA associations seemed to be driven largely by CMV exposure. A later analysis reported that several top co-occurrence clusters appeared linked to parvovirus B19, influenza, CMV and Epstein-Barr virus. The sequencing pipeline was judged likely to have produced a cluster of highly shared sequence variants as a technical artifact. The classifier was reported to diagnose cytomegalovirus status with high specificity and sensitivity in both the original and validation cohorts. When HLA alleles, especially DR and DQ, strongly co-occurred, TCR associations were difficult to assign to individual alleles. The presence/absence analyses assumed that sequencing depth was roughly uniform across donors, and that assumption may not be true. In this cohort, only TCR beta chains were sequenced, and detectable features were limited by the absence of alpha or paired-chain data. A later analysis found that HLA-associated TCR beta chains were more clonally expanded and had lower generation probabilities than equally common non-associated chains. A later genetic analysis reported fewer N-insertions in productive TCRs among donors in an Asian-associated ancestry cluster than the roughly 720-donor mean. Correlated functional status among segregating V segments might reflect linkage disequilibrium, but an unknown experimental factor could not be ruled out. The only immune exposure information available for the cohort was CMV serostatus. An earlier analysis of around 600 of the donors showed that most TCR beta V segments appeared in productive rearrangements either about 87% or about 30% of the time, which broadly matched IMGT annotations.

The cohort consisted of 650 to 850 healthy bone marrow donors. Cohort members were all nominally healthy when sampled, although unrecorded immune exposures were likely present. The donor was CMV seropositive and was included in the group of some 290 seropositive cohort members. Every donor gave a peripheral blood sample, and the peripheral blood mononuclear cells from that sample were used for TCR beta sequencing. Genomic DNA was extracted from the blood cell samples with the Qiagen DNeasy Blood Extraction Kit. The library was built by means of the immunoSEQ multiplex PCR assay. For the multiplex PCR, a mixture combining 60 forward primers for TCR Vbeta segments and 13 reverse primers for TCR Jbeta segments was used. Amplification of the CDR3 region of rearranged TCR beta genes was performed with a multiplex PCR assay on genomic DNA. On the Illumina HiSeq System, the amplified TCR beta libraries were sequenced as 87-base-pair reads. Per the original workflow: Across the 500 to 850 repertoires, a later analysis counted 80 million or so unique TCR beta chains, around 11 million of which were shared by at least two donors. A nearest-neighbor algorithm error-corrected the raw reads and collapsed the reads into unique sequences, merging closely related sequences to remove PCR and sequencing errors. To assign V, D and J gene segments, CDR3 sequences were aligned to IMGT reference sequences. For a sequence to be retained, a match of at least six nucleotides was required to both a V gene segment and a J gene segment. A rearrangement was called productive if the CDR3 had no stop codons and remained in frame with V and J, and every other rearrangement was called non-productive. CDR3 was defined according to IMGT convention as the region running from the second conserved V-encoded cysteine to the conserved J-encoded phenylalanine. In an earlier analysis of around 540 of the donors, sequences lacking an unambiguous match to a single V gene segment were excluded. In an earlier analysis of approximately 590 of the donors, V segments were called functional above 56.7% productive rearrangements and were called segregating when the between-donor standard deviation exceeded 5%. A statistical classification framework was developed to diagnose cytomegalovirus status using the catalog of TCR beta chain sequences. A later analysis assigned V and J genes by comparing TCR nucleotide sequences with IMGT/GENE-DB human TR gene sequences. The TCRdist pipeline was used in a later analysis to assign CDR3 sequences and most-parsimonious VDJ recombination scenarios. In a later analysis, each TCR beta chain was defined by its CDR3 amino acid sequence together with its V-gene family, and reads lacking a unique V-gene family were excluded. In a later analysis, 550 to 650 highly shared, low-generation-probability nucleotide sequences were removed to address suspected cross-contamination and a sequencing artifact. A later analysis calculated a clonal expansion index for each public chain from normalized within-repertoire ranks of inferred template counts. In a later analysis, generation probabilities were computed using a VDJ recombination model fitted to out-of-frame rearrangements, and the results were checked against IGoR. Hypergeometric tests were used in a later analysis to score TCR-TCR, TCR-HLA and TCR-CMV co-occurrence, with a repertoire-size bias correction applied to the TCR pairs. To estimate false discovery rates, a later analysis permuted the HLA or CMV assignments 20 times. In a later analysis, co-occurring TCRs were grouped with DBSCAN, and TCRdist sequence similarity was added when clustering was performed within HLA-allele-positive subsets. Co-occurrence clustering excluded repertoires with fewer than 30,000 or more than 120,000 public chains, plus five with anomalous nucleotide sharing. In TCRdb, the immuneACCESS table is reduced to in-frame sequences with V and J assigned. These tables do not hold every clone; where another copy was compared, an unresolved V gene accounts for under half, and the others remain unexplained. That table gives V, J and clone size, and the DNA gave D and trimming. For this sample the table gives 55,000 to 65,000 clones, of which roughly 90% were detected only once. More than 1.3% of the sample is taken by the ten largest.

With respect to this clone: Its target antigen remains unknown. No qualities accompany the bases; no much larger clone lies one base away.

The receptor was derived from a man aged 30-40 years in good health and CMV-seropositive. Sequencing input: PBMCs.

The sequenced DNA: TGTGCCAGCAGTTTGGGACAGGGGGCATCGGATGAGCAGTTCTTC. It is translated as CASSLGQGASDEQFF. The rearranged segments are TRBV6-5 and TRBJ2-1; a stretch of 12 junction bases matches TRBD1. Here V drops 4 bases and J drops 8 bases, and the junction holds 6 bases not matched to any gene. Including the terminal cysteine and phenylalanine, the CDR3 comprises 15 residues. The only DNA kept is the CDR3, 45 bases in frame from the first base. Sequences MNHEY (CDR1) and SVGAGI (CDR2) are obtained from the germline V gene.